Presented here are 31 T cell receptor beta chains from one specimen sequenced in a study of CD8 T cells in Susac syndrome. An amount of RNA that ranged from 0.5 to 1 ug was reverse transcribed with random hexamers. TCRdb re-derived calls from the immunoSEQ multiplex PCR reads in MiXCR, one entry per CDR3 protein. The sample gives 45,000 or so distinct CDR3 sequences, approximately 94% of which show up once; around 0.53% is in the top ten. Sequenced input: CD8+ T cells from PBMCs. Source of these receptors: a human donor in good health.

This clonotype was found once. V and J are TRBV28 and TRBJ1-4; 9 bases fit TRBD1. CDR1 is MDHEN and CDR2 is SYDVKM in the germline V gene. The CDR3 runs 13 residues. After removal of 11 bases from V and 5 bases from J, the junction contained 6 bases not matched to a gene. CDR3 in amino acids: CAHSGTGNEKLFF. The DNA of the CDR3 is TGTGCCCACTCCGGGACAGGGAATGAAAAACTGTTTTTT. Looking up the rest from reference TRBV28 and TRBJ1-4 gives the full variable domain: DVKVTQSSRYLVKRTGEKVFLECVQDMDHENMFWYRQDPGLGLRLIYFSYDVKMKEKGDIPEGYSVSREKKERFSLILESASTNQTSMYLCAHSGTGNEKLFFGSGTQLSVL.

The chain is built from TRBV10-3 and TRBJ2-7; unclear D gene. Trimming left V 0 bases short and J 4 bases short, with 7 bases between. Germline CDR1 is ENHRY and CDR2 is SYGVKD. The CDR3 extends over 13 amino acids. In nucleotides, the CDR3 is TGTGCCATCAGTGAGTCTCAGGTTTACGAGCAGTACTTC. This translates into CAISESQVYEQYF.

This chain links TRBV9 with TRBJ2-2; the D gene is possibly TRBD2 (6 bases). CDR3 length: 16 residues. Per germline, CDR1 SGDLS and CDR2 YYNGEE. Trimming pared 0 bases from V and 0 bases from J, leaving 9 bases between. The CDR3 protein is CASSVVGGSNTGELFF. The CDR3 region has the DNA TGTGCCAGCAGCGTAGTGGGGGGATCGAACACCGGGGAGCTGTTTTTT.

The V and J genes are TRBV5-8 and TRBJ2-1; 9 bases agree with TRBD1. After removal of 5 bases from V and 7 bases from J, the junction contained 7 bases not matched to a gene. Per germline, CDR1 SGHTS and CDR2 YDEGEE. The CDR3 runs to 14 residues. CDR3 in DNA: TGTGCCAGCAGTGAGGGACAGGGAAGGAATGAGCAGTTCTTC. The encoded protein is CASSEGQGRNEQFF.

The chain is built from TRBV29-1 and TRBJ2-3; D gene unclear. Germline CDR1 is SQVTM and CDR2 is ANQGSEA. The V gene lost 0 bases and the J gene lost 3 bases, with 10 bases spanning the gap. The CDR3 runs 14 residues. CDR3 nucleotides: TGCAGCGTTGAAGAAAGTTGGAGAACAGATACGCAGTATTTT. It encodes CSVEESWRTDTQYF.

The J gene is TRBJ2-7, the V gene TRBV20-1; D is undetermined. The germline V gene encodes CDR1 DFQATT and CDR2 SNEGSKA (reference sequence). V lost 0 bases and J 3 bases, leaving 3 bases between the germline ends. The CDR3 covers 11 residues. The CDR3 DNA sequence: TGCAGTGCTAGAGAAGACTACGAGCAGTACTTC. Translating it yields CSAREDYEQYF.

The rearrangement joins TRBV29-1 to TRBJ1-1; D gene unclear. The CDR3 runs to 12 residues. Germline loops: CDR1 SQVTM, CDR2 ANQGSEA. Trimming cost V 8 bases and J 0 bases, with 10 bases left between them. CDR3 residues: CSLAEMNTEAFF. CDR3 sequence (DNA): TGCAGCCTCGCAGAGATGAACACTGAAGCTTTCTTT.

The gene calls are TRBV6-5 and TRBJ2-7; possible D gene TRBD2, 6 bases. V was clipped by 2 bases and J by 5 bases, with 31 bases between them. Germline V lookup: CDR1 MNHEY, CDR2 SVGAGI. This CDR3 region has 20 residues. CDR3 residues: CASSYANPPSYGVRGNEQYF. For the CDR3, the DNA is TGTGCCAGCAGTTACGCGAACCCCCCGAGCTACGGGGTACGGGGGAACGAGCAGTACTTC.

This sequence joins TRBV29-1 and TRBJ1-4, with 10 bases that match TRBD1. V dropped 6 bases and J dropped 8; count of bases not matched to a gene: 6. There are 13 residues in the CDR3. Looked up from germline, CDR1 is SQVTM and CDR2 is ANQGSEA. The CDR3, as DNA: TGCAGCGTAGGGACAGGGGATTACGAAAAACTGTTTTTT. This codes for CSVGTGDYEKLFF.

The table lists this clonotype with a count of one. The chain combines TRBV7-9 with TRBJ2-3; TRBD1 agrees at 7 bases. The CDR3 consists of 12 residues. The junction had 2 bases not matched to a gene; V was cut back by 6 bases and J by 5 bases. CDR1 and CDR2 (germline): SEHNR, FQNEAQ (reference sequence). The CDR3 DNA sequence: TGTGCCAGCAGAACAGGGGAAGATACGCAGTATTTT. Its protein product is CASRTGEDTQYF.

The chain links TRBV4-1 to TRBJ2-7; D remains ambiguous. Looked up from germline, CDR1 is MGHRA and CDR2 is YSYEKL. This CDR3 has 12 amino acids. Between the trimmed V and J ends, which lost 2 bases and 4 bases, there was a span of 6 bases. CDR3 amino acids: CASSQPGYEQYF. CDR3 DNA: TGCGCCAGCAGCCAACCCGGTTACGAGCAGTACTTC.

This clonotype appeared once. The rearrangement uses TRBV4-1 and TRBJ2-1; D may be TRBD1 or TRBD2 (5 bases each). Trimming removed 0 bases from V and 3 bases from J, with 15 bases in between. Germline V gives CDR1 MGHRA, CDR2 YSYEKL. CDR3 length: 17 amino acids. CDR3 sequence: CASSQDSAVGVYNEQFF. DNA for the CDR3: TGCGCCAGCAGCCAAGATTCGGCAGTGGGGGTCTACAATGAGCAGTTCTTC.

The chain recombines TRBV29-1 with TRBJ2-1; either TRBD1 or TRBD2 may fit D (5 bases each). In germline, CDR1 is SQVTM, CDR2 ANQGSEA. The CDR3 extends over 12 amino acids. Trimming left V 8 bases short and J 5 bases short, with 13 bases between. CDR3 amino acids: CSSQMGHNEQFF. The CDR3 coding sequence is TGCAGCAGCCAGATGGGACACAATGAGCAGTTCTTC.

CDR3 region: CASSQAGTGTYEQYF. DNA of the CDR3: TGCGCCAGCAGCCAAGCGGGGACAGGAACCTACGAGCAGTACTTC. The chain joins TRBV4-1 to TRBJ2-7, with 8 nucleotides matching TRBD1. The CDR3 runs 15 residues. The germline gives CDR1 MGHRA, CDR2 YSYEKL. Trimming removed 1 base from V and 2 bases from J; junction bases left unmatched: 4.

This chain joins TRBV2 and TRBJ2-1; tentatively, D is TRBD1 (6 bases). Between the trimmed V and J ends, which lost 7 bases and 8 bases, there was a span of 15 bases. Germline CDR1 SNHLY, CDR2 FYNNEI. This CDR3 region has 13 residues. The CDR3 is CASILVGGHEQFF. The CDR3 DNA reads TGTGCCAGCATCCTGGTTGGGGGCCATGAGCAGTTCTTC.

The rearrangement uses TRBV19 and TRBJ1-1; perhaps TRBD1 as D (5 bases). CDR3 length: 13 residues. The germline V and J ends were trimmed by 1 base and 5 bases, with 8 bases remaining between them. The germline CDR1 and CDR2 sequences are LNHDA and SQIVND (reference sequence). This CDR3 reads CASSIVRGTEAFF. CDR3 DNA: TGTGCCAGTAGTATAGTTAGGGGAACTGAAGCTTTCTTT.

The J gene is TRBJ2-7, the V gene TRBV5-5; the D gene is possibly TRBD1 (6 bases). This CDR3 is built from 15 residues. Germline CDR1 and CDR2: SGHKS and YYEKEE (reference sequence). Trimming removed 2 bases at V and 3 bases at J, with 15 bases between. In DNA form, the CDR3 reads TGTGCCAGCAGCTTCCGACAGGATGGTATCTACGAGCAGTACTTC. Its protein product is CASSFRQDGIYEQYF.

The chain joins TRBV6-1 to TRBJ1-2, with 8 bases fitting TRBD1. Germline assignment: CDR1 MNHNS and CDR2 SASEGT. The CDR3 spans 15 residues. The ends lost 5 bases at V and 5 bases at J; junction bases unmatched: 10. This CDR3 reads CASSPTGGAGYGYTF. The CDR3 DNA follows: TGTGCCAGCAGTCCAACAGGGGGAGCAGGGTATGGCTACACCTTC.

This rearrangement joins TRBV28 to TRBJ2-1; no reliable D call. This CDR3 is 14 amino acids long. In germline, CDR1 is MDHEN, CDR2 SYDVKM. The ends were cut back, 10 bases at V and 5 bases at J, with 18 bases in the middle. CDR3 residues: CAIPPWRGNNEQFF. Here the CDR3 DNA reads TGTGCCATCCCACCCTGGAGAGGTAACAATGAGCAGTTCTTC.

The chain recombines TRBV27 with TRBJ2-6, with D hard to call. The CDR3 has 14 amino acids. The germline V and J ends were trimmed by 4 bases and 1 base, with 5 bases remaining between them. Germline values: CDR1 MNHEY, CDR2 SMNVEV (reference sequence). CDR3 in amino acids: CASSSLSGANVLTF. The DNA for the CDR3 is TGTGCCAGCAGTTCCCTATCTGGGGCCAACGTCCTGACTTTC.

J is TRBJ1-1 and V is TRBV10-3; no clear D. This CDR3 is built from 11 residues. Per germline, CDR1 ENHRY and CDR2 SYGVKD. The V end lost 2 bases, the J end lost 2 bases, and 0 bases lay between the germline ends. The CDR3 here is CAISENTEAFF. The CDR3 DNA follows: TGTGCCATCAGTGAGAACACTGAAGCTTTCTTT.

The chain couples TRBV7-9 to TRBJ2-7; D not certain. CDR1 and CDR2 (germline): SEHNR, FQNEAQ (reference sequence). V lost 5 bases to trimming and J lost 3 bases, with 11 bases between them. The CDR3 consists of 13 residues. The CDR3, as DNA: TGTGCCAGCAGCCCCGGTAACCTCTACGAGCAGTACTTC. Translating gives CASSPGNLYEQYF.

The chain links TRBV19 to TRBJ1-1; a possible D gene is TRBD1 (5 bases). Trimming left V 5 bases short and J 5 bases short, with 18 bases between. This CDR3 contains 15 residues. Germline assignment: CDR1 LNHDA and CDR2 SQIVND (reference sequence). The CDR3 is CASSLNLQGGTEAFF. CDR3 sequence (DNA): TGTGCCAGTAGTCTAAATCTGCAGGGTGGGACTGAAGCTTTCTTT. Full variable domain (outside the CDR3, taken from reference TRBV19 and TRBJ1-1): DGGITQSPKYLFRKEGQNVTLSCEQNLNHDAMYWYRQDPGQGLRLIYYSQIVNDFQKGDIAEGYSVSREKKESFPLTVTSAQKNPTAFYLCASSLNLQGGTEAFFGQGTRLTVV.

The chain employs TRBV9 and TRBJ2-3; D may correspond to TRBD1 or TRBD2 (5 bases each). CDR1 and CDR2 (germline): SGDLS, YYNGEE. This CDR3 region has 15 residues. Trimming took off 2 bases at V and 1 base at J, with 11 bases between the two ends. The CDR3 coding sequence is TGTGCCAGCAGCGTCACGAGGGGAGGCACAGATACGCAGTATTTT. Translation gives CASSVTRGGTDTQYF. The full variable domain, rest sourced from reference TRBV9 and TRBJ2-3, is DSGVTQTPKHLITATGQRVTLRCSPRSGDLSVYWYQQSLDQGLQFLIQYYNGEERAKGNILERFSAQQFPDLHSELNLSSLELGDSALYFCASSVTRGGTDTQYFGPGTRLTVL.

V usage is TRBV29-1 and J usage is TRBJ2-7; 9 bases line up with TRBD1. This CDR3 spans 13 amino acids. Trimming cost V 4 bases and J 4 bases; bases outside gene matches: 5. Germline lookup yields CDR1 SQVTM and CDR2 ANQGSEA. Here the CDR3 DNA reads TGCAGCGTTGTTTGGGACAGGGCATACGAGCAGTACTTC. It codes for CSVVWDRAYEQYF.

Written as DNA, the CDR3 is TGTGCCAGCAGCGTAGAGGCGGGAGTATTGGATGAGCAGTTCTTC. It codes for CASSVEAGVLDEQFF. The genes are TRBV9 and TRBJ2-1, with 7 bases lining up with TRBD2. Unmatched junction bases numbered 8, after V lost 0 bases and J lost 8 bases. This CDR3 has 15 residues. CDR1 SGDLS and CDR2 YYNGEE come from the germline V gene.

The chain uses TRBV27 and TRBJ2-1, with D possibly TRBD2 on 6 matching bases. Germline CDR1 reads MNHEY; CDR2 reads SMNVEV (reference sequence). Between the trimmed V and J ends, which lost 0 bases and 4 bases, there was a span of 10 bases. The CDR3 sequence is 15 residues long. In nucleotides, the CDR3 is TGTGCCAGCAGTTTATCGAGCGCGGGGTACAATGAGCAGTTCTTC. Translated, it gives CASSLSSAGYNEQFF.

The chain carries TRBV20-1 and TRBJ2-4; 12 bases match TRBD2. The CDR3 is made up of 14 amino acids. Germline V lookup: CDR1 DFQATT, CDR2 SNEGSKA (reference sequence). The V segment lost 5 bases and the J segment 5 bases; nucleotides outside the gene matches: 4. In DNA form, the CDR3 reads TGCAGTGCTCCTAGCGGGAGGGGGGAAAACATTCAGTACTTC. Translating gives CSAPSGRGENIQYF.

The chain is built from TRBV7-6 and TRBJ1-1; D uncertain. Trimming stripped 4 bases from V and 2 bases from J, with 8 bases between. Germline lookup yields CDR1 SGHVS and CDR2 FNYEAQ. This CDR3 is built from 13 residues. The CDR3: CASSSERNTEAFF. Here the CDR3 DNA reads TGTGCCAGCAGCTCTGAGAGAAACACTGAAGCTTTCTTT.

The V gene is TRBV19, the J gene TRBJ2-2; D perhaps matches TRBD1 (6 bases). V lost 5 bases, J lost 6 bases, and 13 bases lay in between. Germline lookup yields CDR1 LNHDA and CDR2 SQIVND (reference sequence). This CDR3 comprises 14 residues. The CDR3 loop is CASSWGPGAGELFF. The CDR3 nucleotides are TGTGCCAGTAGTTGGGGTCCAGGGGCCGGGGAGCTGTTTTTT.

The chain joins TRBV5-1 to TRBJ2-7; a possible D gene is TRBD1 (5 bases). Germline V CDR1 and CDR2: SGHRS, YFSETQ. The CDR3 is 15 amino acids. The V end lost 4 bases, the J end lost 3 bases, and 17 bases lay between the germline ends. The CDR3 here is CASSPEAGWFYEQYF. The CDR3 DNA reads as TGCGCCAGCAGCCCCGAGGCAGGGTGGTTCTACGAGCAGTACTTC.